This record covers a single T cell receptor beta chain. Time point: newly diagnosed GD, antithyroid drugs for less than 3 months. Scientists built the TCR library using RNA that was extracted from PBMCs. For TCR beta, libraries came from iRepertoire HTBI primers and Arm-PCR of CDR3 regions. TCRdb recomputed calls from the multiplex PCR reads with MiXCR, one row per CDR3 protein. In the table there are roughly 400,000 distinct CDR3 sequences, around 17% of which are singletons. The data were taken from a study of regulatory T cells in long-lasting Graves disease. V dropped 2 bases and J dropped 9; count of bases not matched to a gene: 6. From germline, CDR1 is MGHRA and CDR2 YSYEKL. The CDR3 is made up of 14 amino acids. The data also belong to a second study, concerning T cells in Graves' hyperthyroidism and ophthalmopathy. Turning to that study: TCR CDR3 regions were first amplified by RT-PCR with HTBI primers. In the analysis, a 13 V-J model separated ophthalmopathy from stable hyperthyroidism.

The receptor's source is a woman aged 18-30 years with Graves disease. The J gene is TRBJ1-5, the V gene TRBV4-1; 8 nucleotides agree with TRBD1. The input for sequencing was peripheral blood mononuclear cells (PBMCs), taken at new diagnosis, from a patient treated with antithyroid drugs. The CDR3 DNA reads as TGCGCCAGCAGCCAATCAGGACAGGGCTGGCCCCAGCATTTT. Amino acids: CASSQSGQGWPQHF.